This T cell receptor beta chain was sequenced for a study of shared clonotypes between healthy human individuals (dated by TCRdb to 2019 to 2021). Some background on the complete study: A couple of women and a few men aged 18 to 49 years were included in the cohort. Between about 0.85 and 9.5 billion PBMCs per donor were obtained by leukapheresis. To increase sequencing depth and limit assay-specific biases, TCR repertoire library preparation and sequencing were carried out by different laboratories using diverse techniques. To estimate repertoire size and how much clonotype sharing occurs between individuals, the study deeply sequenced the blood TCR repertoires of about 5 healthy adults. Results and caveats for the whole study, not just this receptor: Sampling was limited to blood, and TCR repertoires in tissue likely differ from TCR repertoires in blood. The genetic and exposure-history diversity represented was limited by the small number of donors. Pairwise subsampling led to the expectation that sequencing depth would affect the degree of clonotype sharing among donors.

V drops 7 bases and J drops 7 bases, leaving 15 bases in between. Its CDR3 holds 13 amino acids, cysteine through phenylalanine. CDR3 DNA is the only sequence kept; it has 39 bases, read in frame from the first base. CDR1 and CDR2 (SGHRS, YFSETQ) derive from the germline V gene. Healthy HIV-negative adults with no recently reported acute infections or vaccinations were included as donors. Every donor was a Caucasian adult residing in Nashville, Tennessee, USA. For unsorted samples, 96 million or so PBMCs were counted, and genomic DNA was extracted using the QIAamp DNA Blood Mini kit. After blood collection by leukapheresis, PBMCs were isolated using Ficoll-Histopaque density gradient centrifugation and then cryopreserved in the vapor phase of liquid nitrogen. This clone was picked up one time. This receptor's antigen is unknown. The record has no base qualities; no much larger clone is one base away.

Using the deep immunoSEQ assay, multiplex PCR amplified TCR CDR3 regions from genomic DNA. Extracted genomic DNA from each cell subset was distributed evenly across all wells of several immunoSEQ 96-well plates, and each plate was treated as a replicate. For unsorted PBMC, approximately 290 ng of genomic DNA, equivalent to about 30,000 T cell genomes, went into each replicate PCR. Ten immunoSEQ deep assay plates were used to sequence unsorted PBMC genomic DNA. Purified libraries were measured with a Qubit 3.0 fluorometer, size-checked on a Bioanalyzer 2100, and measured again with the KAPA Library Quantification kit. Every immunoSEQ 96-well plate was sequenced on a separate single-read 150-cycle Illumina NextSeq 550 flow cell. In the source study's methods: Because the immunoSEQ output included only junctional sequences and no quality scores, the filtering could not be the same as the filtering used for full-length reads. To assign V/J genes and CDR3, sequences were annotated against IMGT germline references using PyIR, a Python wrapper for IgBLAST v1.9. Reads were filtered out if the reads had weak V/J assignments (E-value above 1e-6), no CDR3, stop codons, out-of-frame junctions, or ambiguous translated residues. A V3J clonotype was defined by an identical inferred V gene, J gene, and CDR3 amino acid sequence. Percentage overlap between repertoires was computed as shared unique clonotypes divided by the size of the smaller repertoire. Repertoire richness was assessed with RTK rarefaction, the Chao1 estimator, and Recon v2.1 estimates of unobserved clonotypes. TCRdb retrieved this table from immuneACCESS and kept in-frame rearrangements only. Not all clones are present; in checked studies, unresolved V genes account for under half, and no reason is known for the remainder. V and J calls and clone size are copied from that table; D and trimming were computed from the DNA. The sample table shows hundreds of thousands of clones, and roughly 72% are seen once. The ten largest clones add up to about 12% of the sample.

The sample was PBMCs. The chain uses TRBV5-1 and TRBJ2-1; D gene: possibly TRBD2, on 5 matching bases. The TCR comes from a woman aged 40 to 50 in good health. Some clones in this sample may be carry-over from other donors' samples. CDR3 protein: CASGRGPGNEQFF. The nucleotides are TGCGCCAGCGGACGAGGGCCGGGTAATGAGCAGTTCTTC.